One and the same sample provided the 14 T cell receptor beta chains below, sequenced in a study of T cells in Graves' hyperthyroidism and ophthalmopathy. What was amplified from RNA transcripts were TCR beta CDR3 regions. Carried out on the TCR CDR3, a first-round RT-PCR used the HTBI primer set. MiXCR, applied by TCRdb to the multiplex PCR reads, yields one record per CDR3 protein. The repertoire holds approximately 600,000 distinct CDR3 sequences, with 15% to 20% as singletons. Sequencing was done on a sample of blood. The receptors were sampled from a woman in her twenties or thirties with Graves' hyperthyroidism.

This clonotype was counted at least ten times. DNA of the CDR3: TGTGCCAGCAGTTACCCCGATGGACAGGGTTGGGAGACCCAGTACTTC. Its translation is CASSYPDGQGWETQYF. The chain has TRBV6-6 and TRBJ2-5; 8 bases agree with TRBD1. The CDR3 loop spans 16 amino acids. The trim removed 2 bases at V and 5 bases at J, leaving 10 bases unmatched. Per the germline V gene, CDR1 is MNHNY and CDR2 is SVGAGI (reference sequence).

V and J are TRBV3-1 and TRBJ1-1; 8 bases agree with TRBD1. The CDR3 is made up of 14 amino acids. Unmatched junction bases numbered 8, after V lost 4 bases and J lost 7 bases. From germline, CDR1 is LGHDT and CDR2 YNNKEL (reference sequence). As DNA, the CDR3 is TGTGCCAGCAGCCTAAGAAGGACAGGGTTTGAAGCTTTCTTT. This codes for CASSLRRTGFEAFF.

This clonotype was counted between two and nine times. The J gene is TRBJ2-1, the V gene TRBV19, with 9 nucleotides matching TRBD2. Germline trimming cut 7 bases from V and 5 bases from J; bases unmatched to any gene: 9. Per germline, CDR1 LNHDA and CDR2 SQIVND (reference sequence). This CDR3 spans 15 amino acids. This chain's CDR3 is CASNLAGLLDNEQFF. As DNA, the CDR3 is TGTGCCAGTAATCTAGCGGGGCTCCTTGACAATGAGCAGTTCTTC.

This clonotype was seen many times. V gene TRBV12-3 or TRBV12-4 combines with J gene TRBJ1-1; D remains unclear. V lost 6 bases and J lost 5, with 7 bases in between. The CDR3 spans 11 residues. This CDR3 reads CASSTFTEAFF. The CDR3 DNA sequence: TGTGCCAGCAGCACATTTACTGAAGCTTTCTTT.

The chain links TRBV7-6 to TRBJ2-1; 9 bases agree with TRBD2. Losses at the gene ends were 1 base for V and 0 bases for J; bases not matched to a gene: 10. The CDR3 spans 19 residues. CDR1 and CDR2 (germline): SGHVS, FNYEAQ. Here the CDR3 reads CASSLVGFIAGVSYNEQFF. Here the CDR3 DNA reads TGTGCCAGCAGCTTAGTTGGGTTCATAGCGGGAGTCTCCTACAATGAGCAGTTCTTC.

A remark on this clonotype: This may be a read error: a much more frequent sequence differs by one nucleotide. The J gene is TRBJ2-1, the V gene TRBV20-1; 11 nucleotides match TRBD1. Germline lookup yields CDR1 DFQATT and CDR2 SNEGSKA (reference sequence). This CDR3 is built from 13 residues. J gave up 10 bases and V 5 bases, and 7 bases lay outside the gene matches. CDR3 DNA: TGCAGTGCTCGGGGACAGGGGGTAGGGGAGCAGTTCTTC. This codes for CSARGQGVGEQFF.

The chain links TRBV5-4 to TRBJ1-1; 7 nucleotides line up with TRBD1. CDR1 and CDR2 from the germline V gene are SGHNT and YYREEE (reference sequence). J gave up 1 base and V 5 bases, and 5 bases lay outside the gene matches. This CDR3 is built from 14 residues. Here the CDR3 DNA reads TGTGCCAGCAGGCTGGGACAGCGGAACACTGAAGCTTTCTTT. Residues: CASRLGQRNTEAFF.

This clonotype has ten or more counts. The chain has TRBV7-3 and TRBJ2-3; possible D gene TRBD2, 5 bases. Trimming pared 2 bases from V and 1 base from J, leaving 10 bases between. The CDR3 extends over 15 amino acids. Germline V gene data show CDR1 as SGHTA and CDR2 as FQGTGA. The CDR3, as DNA: TGTGCCAGCAGCTTAGCCCTTAGCGGCACAGATACGCAGTATTTT. Protein sequence: CASSLALSGTDTQYF. The variable domain in full, with the rest retrieved from reference TRBV7-3 and TRBJ2-3, is GAGVSQTPSNKVTEKGKYVELRCDPISGHTALYWYRQSLGQGPEFLIYFQGTGAADDSGLPNDRFFAVRPEGSVSTLKIQRTERGDSAVYLCASSLALSGTDTQYFGPGTRLTVL.

This clonotype came up many times. The chain employs TRBV30 and TRBJ2-5; tentatively, D is TRBD1 (6 bases). V dropped 0 bases and J dropped 1 base, with 12 bases sitting between them. CDR1 is GTSNPN, CDR2 SVGIG, per germline (reference sequence). CDR3 length: 15 residues. CDR3 sequence reads: CAWSVDSPFQETQYF. The CDR3 coding sequence is TGTGCCTGGAGTGTGGACAGCCCTTTCCAAGAGACCCAGTACTTC.

The chain carries TRBV6-5 and TRBJ2-3; either TRBD1 or TRBD2 may fit D (5 bases each). Trimming cost V 0 bases and J 12 bases, with 25 bases left between them. CDR1 and CDR2 (germline): MNHEY, SVGAGI. The CDR3 contains 17 residues. As DNA, the CDR3 is TGTGCCAGCAGTTACTCGGAATCGGCTATCGGGGCGGCTCCTCAGTATTTT. Its protein is CASSYSESAIGAAPQYF.

This clonotype was counted a few times. This chain connects TRBV5-1 to TRBJ2-3; 8 bases fit TRBD1. Looked up from germline, CDR1 is SGHRS and CDR2 is YFSETQ. The junction had 11 bases not matched to a gene; V was cut back by 0 bases and J by 2 bases. This CDR3 is built from 18 residues. Here the CDR3 DNA reads TGCGCCAGCAGCTTGGGTCAGGGGGCTGGGGCCCCCACAGATACGCAGTATTTT. It is translated as CASSLGQGAGAPTDTQYF.

This chain joins TRBV6-2 or TRBV6-3 and TRBJ2-1; TRBD1 matches at 9 bases. V was clipped by 2 bases and J by 8 bases; unmatched bases: 10. The CDR3 sequence is 16 residues long. Germline V gene data show CDR1 as MNHEY and CDR2 as SVGEGT. In DNA, the CDR3 is TGTGCCAGCAGTTACCCAACAGGGGGCGGATACGATGAGCAGTTCTTC. Amino acids: CASSYPTGGGYDEQFF.

For this clonotype: Given the absence of the conserved phenylalanine or tryptophan at the CDR3 end, a read error is likely. This sequence joins TRBV20-1 and TRBJ1-5, with TRBD1 matching 8 bases. The ends lost 4 bases at V and 4 bases at J; junction bases unmatched: 9. Germline CDR1 is DFQATT and CDR2 is SNEGSKA (reference sequence). This CDR3 has 15 residues. The chain's CDR3 is CSATLDGQGNQPQHL. The CDR3 DNA is TGCAGTGCTACCCTTGACGGACAGGGAAATCAGCCCCAGCATCTT.

This clonotype was seen at least ten times. The J gene is TRBJ2-1, the V gene TRBV20-1, with D unclear. Germline V gene data show CDR1 as DFQATT and CDR2 as SNEGSKA (reference sequence). The CDR3 is 14 amino acids. V gave up 1 base and J gave up 4 bases, with 11 bases separating them. CDR3 DNA: TGCAGTGCTAGAGTGGCCCCTACATACAATGAGCAGTTCTTC. Its protein is CSARVAPTYNEQFF.